One T cell receptor beta chain is described in this entry. Its antigen is currently unknown. The assay was immunoSEQ multiplex PCR, and TCRdb's table has in-frame clones only and misses some. Among nearly 80,000 clones listed, around 90% were seen once. The data were taken from a study of OX40 agonist ivuxolimab in advanced cancers. Background on the study: At doses from 0.01 to 10 mg/kg, patients were given intravenous ivuxolimab every 2 weeks. Prior checkpoint blockade (anti-PD-1, anti-PD-L1 or anti-CTLA-4) was permitted; around 39% had it. Study results and limitations: Part of the nonresponder group also had normalized T-cell clonal expansion that was low.

The receptor's source is an adult with an advanced solid tumor such as melanoma, head and neck, liver or kidney cancer. This specimen was CD4+ or CD8+ T cells sorted from blood, taken in a trial of the OX40 agonist ivuxolimab.

CDR3 sequence (DNA): TGCGCCAGCAGACCTAGCGGGAGTCCGGCAGATACGCAGTATTTT. Translation: CASRPSGSPADTQYF. The chain recombines TRBV5-1 with TRBJ2-3, with 10 bases lining up with TRBD2. Germline CDR1 is SGHRS and CDR2 is YFSETQ. V shed 5 bases, J shed 4 bases, and the junction held 7 bases outside the gene matches. This CDR3 region has 15 residues.